The 31 T cell receptor beta chains listed next were all sequenced from one sample in a study of T cells after yellow fever vaccination. TCRdb recomputed calls from the 5' RACE reads with MiXCR, one row per CDR3 protein. The table has approximately 170,000 distinct CDR3 sequences, roughly 9.6% seen once. This specimen was CD8+ T cells sorted from PBMCs, taken 15 days after the yellow fever booster vaccination. These receptors all come from a man aged 18 to 35 who received the YFV17D yellow fever vaccine.

Note on this clonotype: The junction differs from germline at one of its ends, possibly a read error. The rearrangement joins TRBV5-1 to TRBJ2-7, with 10 bases matching TRBD1. The CDR3 consists of 15 residues. Germline V lookup: CDR1 SGHRS, CDR2 YFSETQ. DNA for the CDR3: TGCGCCGGCAGGGAACCGGGACAGGGGACCTACGAGCAGTACTTC. Amino acid sequence: CAGREPGQGTYEQYF.

This chain joins TRBV27 and TRBJ2-7, with D possibly matching TRBD1 (7 bases). The CDR3 has 14 amino acids. Germline CDR1 reads MNHEY; CDR2 reads SMNVEV (reference sequence). V gave up 0 bases and J gave up 5 bases, with 11 bases separating them. DNA for the CDR3: TGTGCCAGCAGTTTATCCAGGGGGGTCAACGAGCAGTACTTC. This gives the protein CASSLSRGVNEQYF.

The CDR3 DNA reads TGTGCCAGCAGAGACGGACAGGGAAGAAATTCACCCCTCCACTTT. It translates to CASRDGQGRNSPLHF. The genes are TRBV2 and TRBJ1-6, with TRBD1 matching over 8 bases. V was pared by 6 bases and J by 7 bases, with 8 bases of the junction left unmatched. This CDR3 is built from 15 residues. Germline V gives CDR1 SNHLY, CDR2 FYNNEI. The variable domain in full, completed from reference TRBV2 and TRBJ1-6, reads EPEVTQTPSHQVTQMGQEVILRCVPISNHLYFYWYRQILGQKVEFLVSFYNNEISEKSEIFDDQFSVERPDGSNFTLKIRSTKLEDSAMYFCASRDGQGRNSPLHFGNGTRLTVT.

This clonotype turned up a few times. This sequence joins TRBV6-2 or TRBV6-3 and TRBJ1-2, with a possible D match to TRBD1 (5 bases). The CDR3 has 16 residues. The germline gives CDR1 MNHEY, CDR2 SVGEGT. V lost 5 bases and J lost 2, with 18 bases in between. The CDR3 sequence: CASSPTGTTPNYGYTF. The CDR3 coding sequence is TGTGCCAGCAGTCCGACCGGGACCACACCGAACTATGGCTACACCTTC.

The rearrangement uses TRBV5-6 and TRBJ2-1; D is unresolved. V was cut by 3 bases and J by 0 bases, with 7 bases left in between. Germline V lookup: CDR1 SGHDT, CDR2 YYEEEE. This CDR3 spans 14 amino acids. CDR3 sequence reads: CASSWVSSYNEQFF. Here the CDR3 DNA reads TGTGCCAGCAGCTGGGTGAGCTCCTACAATGAGCAGTTCTTC.

The chain joins TRBV29-1 to TRBJ1-2, with 10 bases matching TRBD1. The CDR3 loop spans 12 amino acids. V was pared by 7 bases and J by 4 bases, with 3 bases of the junction left unmatched. CDR1 and CDR2 (germline): SQVTM, ANQGSEA. CDR3 sequence (DNA): TGCAGCGGTTGGGACAGGGGCTATGGCTACACCTTC. Translating it yields CSGWDRGYGYTF.

There are many counts of this clonotype. This rearrangement joins TRBV7-2 to TRBJ2-3, with D tentatively TRBD1 (6 bases). The CDR3 has 16 amino acids. Per germline, CDR1 SGHTA and CDR2 FQGNSA. V lost 2 bases to trimming and J lost 0 bases, with 12 bases between them. The CDR3 DNA is TGTGCCAGCAGCTTATTGTCTGGGGGCAGCACAGATACGCAGTATTTT. Translated: CASSLLSGGSTDTQYF. Supplemented by reference TRBV7-2 and TRBJ2-3, the full variable domain reads GAGVSQSPSNKVTEKGKDVELRCDPISGHTALYWYRQSLGQGLEFLIYFQGNSAPDKSGLPSDRFSAERTGGSVSTLTIQRTQQEDSAVYLCASSLLSGGSTDTQYFGPGTRLTVL.

The chain combines TRBV9 with TRBJ2-7; D possibly corresponds to TRBD1 (6 bases). Between the trimmed V and J ends, which lost 0 bases and 0 bases, there was a span of 16 bases. The CDR3 has 17 amino acids. Germline values: CDR1 SGDLS, CDR2 YYNGEE. The DNA for the CDR3 is TGTGCCAGCAGCGTAGGGGGTGACAGGCGGAGCTCCTACGAGCAGTACTTC. It codes for CASSVGGDRRSSYEQYF.

The V and J genes are TRBV28 and TRBJ1-6; TRBD1 is a possible D gene (5 bases). Germline CDR1 reads MDHEN; CDR2 reads SYDVKM. The ends were cut back, 6 bases at V and 7 bases at J, with 13 bases in the middle. This CDR3 contains 14 residues. CDR3 in amino acids: CASSLDKPNSPLHF. DNA for the CDR3: TGTGCCAGCAGCTTGGACAAACCCAATTCACCCCTCCACTTT. Supplemented by reference TRBV28 and TRBJ1-6, the full variable domain reads DVKVTQSSRYLVKRTGEKVFLECVQDMDHENMFWYRQDPGLGLRLIYFSYDVKMKEKGDIPEGYSVSREKKERFSLILESASTNQTSMYLCASSLDKPNSPLHFGNGTRLTVT.

This clonotype was seen a few times. The chain combines TRBV27 with TRBJ2-1, with D possibly matching TRBD1 (6 bases). The germline CDR1 and CDR2 sequences are MNHEY and SMNVEV (reference sequence). Trimming stripped 7 bases from V and 9 bases from J, with 22 bases between. This CDR3 is 15 amino acids long. As DNA, the CDR3 is TGTGCCAGCAACGCTCTCATAGGGGGTACCGGTGAGCAGTTCTTC. Its protein product is CASNALIGGTGEQFF.

Only a few counts were recorded for this clonotype. This chain links TRBV2 with TRBJ2-7; D gene uncertain. Germline V CDR1 and CDR2: SNHLY, FYNNEI. Trimming removed 3 bases at V and 6 bases at J, with 6 bases between. CDR3 length: 11 residues. CDR3 nucleotide sequence: TGTGCCAGCAGTGACGGGCGCGAGCAGTACGTC. It is translated as CASSDGREQYV.

The rearrangement links TRBV5-6 to TRBJ1-1; TRBD1 matches 8 bases. With V trimmed by 4 bases and J by 1 base, 15 bases remained unmatched. The CDR3 consists of 18 residues. Germline CDR1 and CDR2: SGHDT and YYEEEE. This chain's CDR3 is CASSDDRGLMGRNTEAFF. For the CDR3, the DNA is TGTGCCAGCAGCGACGACAGGGGTTTAATGGGTAGGAACACTGAAGCTTTCTTT.

This clonotype turned up a few times. The V gene is TRBV5-6, the J gene TRBJ2-1, with TRBD2 as a possible D gene (6 bases). Germline V gene sequence: CDR1 SGHDT, CDR2 YYEEEE. The CDR3 spans 14 residues. V was trimmed by 0 bases and J by 8 bases, leaving 12 bases between them. CDR3 amino acids: CASSLVGRLDEQFF. CDR3 DNA: TGTGCCAGCAGCTTGGTTGGGAGGTTAGATGAGCAGTTCTTC.

There are a few counts of this clonotype. V gene TRBV4-2 combines with J gene TRBJ1-1, with D possibly being TRBD1 (5 bases). Germline CDR1 is LGHNA and CDR2 is YNFKEQ. The CDR3 runs 15 residues. Between the trimmed V and J ends, which lost 0 bases and 1 base, there was a span of 9 bases. CDR3 in amino acids: CASSQDWGENTEAFF. As DNA, the CDR3 is TGTGCCAGCAGCCAAGATTGGGGGGAGAACACTGAAGCTTTCTTT.

The chain employs TRBV6-5 and TRBJ1-1, with D unresolved. This CDR3 spans 13 amino acids. V gave up 4 bases and J gave up 3 bases, with 9 bases separating them. From germline, CDR1 is MNHEY and CDR2 SVGAGI. For the CDR3, the DNA is TGTGCCAGCAGTTTAAGGAGCTACACTGAAGCTTTCTTT. This codes for CASSLRSYTEAFF.

The CDR3 region is CASSPHGGAWETQYF. In DNA form, the CDR3 reads TGTGCCAGCAGCCCTCACGGGGGGGCCTGGGAGACCCAGTACTTC. The rearrangement joins TRBV7-3 to TRBJ2-5; 8 bases agree with TRBD2. Germline V lookup: CDR1 SGHTA, CDR2 FQGTGA. The CDR3 covers 15 residues. V lost 5 bases to trimming and J lost 5 bases; unmatched junction nucleotides: 10.

This clonotype has just a few counts. CDR3 in DNA: TGCGCCAGCAGCCAAGATGGTAACATTCAGTACTTC. Translated: CASSQDGNIQYF. The rearrangement links TRBV4-1 to TRBJ2-4; no firm D call. The length of the CDR3 is 12 residues. With 0 bases removed from V and 7 bases from J, the gap between germline ends came to 4 bases. Looked up from germline, CDR1 is MGHRA and CDR2 is YSYEKL.

This clonotype occurred many times. The CDR3: CASSQDADGGFNEQFF. As DNA, the CDR3 is TGTGCCAGCAGCCAAGATGCAGACGGGGGGTTCAATGAGCAGTTCTTC. The J gene is TRBJ2-1, the V gene TRBV4-2; 7 nucleotides match TRBD2. Germline values: CDR1 LGHNA, CDR2 YNFKEQ. This CDR3 comprises 16 residues. After removal of 0 bases from V and 6 bases from J, the junction contained 8 bases not matched to a gene.

This clonotype is a singleton in its sample. The chain couples TRBV6-6 to TRBJ1-5, with D perhaps matching TRBD1 (6 bases). The germline V gene encodes CDR1 MNHNY and CDR2 SVGAGI (reference sequence). This CDR3 has 18 residues. The germline V and J ends were trimmed by 0 bases and 0 bases, with 15 bases remaining between them. The CDR3 reads CASSYSAGVSYSNQPQHF. As DNA, the CDR3 is TGTGCCAGCAGTTACTCGGCAGGGGTGTCTTATAGCAATCAGCCCCAGCATTTT.

The chain carries TRBV5-1 and TRBJ2-1; TRBD1 agrees at 9 bases. V lost 7 bases and J lost 6; bases outside the gene matches: 8. Germline CDR1 reads SGHRS; CDR2 reads YFSETQ. This CDR3 spans 14 amino acids. CDR3 amino acids: CASAGTGRRNEQFF. The CDR3 DNA sequence: TGCGCCAGCGCCGGGACAGGGAGGCGCAATGAGCAGTTCTTC.

A few counts support this clonotype. This chain connects TRBV6-2 or TRBV6-3 to TRBJ1-2, with a weak D call TRBD1 (6 bases). The CDR3 is 14 amino acids. Germline assignment: CDR1 MNHEY and CDR2 SVGEGT. The V gene lost 2 bases and the J gene lost 10 bases, with 17 bases spanning the gap. The CDR3 reads CASSYGDTRPTYTF. CDR3 bases: TGTGCCAGCAGTTACGGGGACACCCGCCCCACCTACACCTTC.

CDR3 protein: CASRGDGPYEQYV. The CDR3 region has the DNA TGTGCCAGTAGGGGGGACGGCCCCTACGAGCAGTACGTC. The rearrangement uses TRBV19 and TRBJ2-7; D may match TRBD1 or TRBD2 (5 bases each). Germline V gene sequence: CDR1 LNHDA, CDR2 SQIVND (reference sequence). This CDR3 comprises 13 residues. Deletions cut 6 bases from V and 2 bases from J, with 11 bases between.

V gene TRBV5-1 combines with J gene TRBJ2-7; 7 nucleotides align to TRBD1. V gave up 1 base and J gave up 7 bases; unmatched junction bases: 8. The CDR3 totals 14 residues. The germline CDR1 and CDR2 sequences are SGHRS and YFSETQ. This CDR3 reads CASSLSGQVLEQYF. The CDR3 DNA reads TGCGCCAGCAGCTTGTCCGGACAGGTTTTGGAGCAGTACTTC.

This clonotype was seen a few times. The J gene is TRBJ1-5, the V gene TRBV10-3, with unresolved D. Trimming left V 2 bases short and J 0 bases short, with 8 bases between. CDR1 and CDR2 (germline): ENHRY, SYGVKD. This CDR3 has 15 residues. The CDR3 region is CAISEGLTSNQPQHF. The CDR3 DNA is TGTGCCATCAGTGAGGGACTGACTAGCAATCAGCCCCAGCATTTT.

This clonotype showed up many times. V usage is TRBV23-1 and J usage is TRBJ2-1; weak D call: TRBD2 (6 bases). TRBV23-1 is an ORF; its function is uncertain. The CDR3 loop spans 11 amino acids. Trimming shortened V by 6 bases and J by 10 bases, and 10 bases separated the two germline ends. The CDR3: CASRLAFEQFF. The CDR3 DNA sequence: TGCGCCAGCAGACTAGCATTCGAGCAGTTCTTC.

This clonotype showed up just a few times. The rearrangement uses TRBV14 and TRBJ2-7; TRBD2 might be the D (5 bases). CDR3 length: 15 residues. CDR1 SGHDN and CDR2 FVKESK come from the germline V gene. V shed 8 bases and J shed 5 bases, with 22 bases lying between them. The CDR3 DNA reads TGTGCCAGCTCTTACGAGGGTAGGCGAATAGACGAGCAGTACTTC. Translating gives CASSYEGRRIDEQYF.

This chain connects TRBV6-1 to TRBJ1-4; 9 nucleotides match TRBD1. Germline CDR1 is MNHNS and CDR2 is SASEGT. V shed 6 bases, J shed 8 bases, and the junction held 7 bases outside the gene matches. There are 14 residues in the CDR3. This chain's CDR3 is CASRGTGFREKLFF. The CDR3 DNA sequence: TGTGCCAGCAGAGGGACAGGGTTTCGAGAAAAACTGTTTTTT.

The chain combines TRBV2 with TRBJ1-5; possible D gene TRBD1, 5 bases. CDR1 and CDR2 from the germline V gene are SNHLY and FYNNEI. This CDR3 contains 15 residues. V lost 4 bases and J 0 bases, leaving 10 bases between the germline ends. The CDR3 DNA is TGTGCCAGCAGTGGAGGGGATAATAGCAATCAGCCCCAGCATTTT. The encoded protein is CASSGGDNSNQPQHF.

This clonotype was detected a few times. The CDR3 here is CASSPGPRKTQYF. CDR3 bases: TGTGCCAGCTCACCTGGGCCCCGGAAGACCCAGTACTTC. The gene calls are TRBV18 and TRBJ2-5; D remains unclear. The CDR3 covers 13 residues. Trimming shortened V by 3 bases and J by 6 bases, and 11 bases separated the two germline ends. Germline V CDR1 and CDR2: KGHSH, LQKENI.

This clonotype was recorded a few times. Because the CDR3's place on the DNA is in doubt, the DNA is left out and the CDR3 is given as listed by TCRdb. This chain joins TRBV5-1 and TRBJ2-2. The CDR3 region is 15 residues in length, termini included. CDR1 and CDR2 from the germline V gene are SGHRS and YFSETQ. CDR3 residues: CASSPGMNTGELFFF.

This clonotype was found a few times. The chain combines TRBV29-1 with TRBJ1-2; the match to TRBD1 covers 10 bases. This CDR3 has 16 amino acids. Germline lookup yields CDR1 SQVTM and CDR2 ANQGSEA. Unmatched junction bases numbered 11, after V lost 4 bases and J lost 3 bases. CDR3 amino acids: CSVVFASGQGDYGYTF. DNA of the CDR3: TGCAGCGTTGTGTTCGCCTCAGGACAGGGGGACTATGGCTACACCTTC.